These 27 T cell receptor beta chains share one sample of origin, sequenced in a study of blood T cell repertoires in COVID-19. Some clones are missing from TCRdb's copy, which holds only in-frame ones; the method was immunoSEQ multiplex PCR. The sample shows about 71,000 clones, roughly 83% of them seen only once. Sequenced input: peripheral blood. These receptors originate from a man aged 25 to 40 with COVID-19, enrolled during active disease.

CDR3 nucleotide sequence: TGTGCCACCAGTGGCCCCCTAGCGGGGTCCTACAATGAGCAGTTCTTC. Translated, it gives CATSGPLAGSYNEQFF. The chain couples TRBV24-1 to TRBJ2-1; 9 bases agree with TRBD2. This CDR3 comprises 16 residues. The trim removed 5 bases at V and 1 base at J, leaving 5 bases unmatched. The germline V gene encodes CDR1 KGHDR and CDR2 SFDVKD.

This rearrangement joins TRBV19 to TRBJ1-2; D is perhaps TRBD1 (5 bases). This CDR3 is 14 amino acids long. V lost 6 bases and J lost 3, with 14 bases in between. Germline V gives CDR1 LNHDA, CDR2 SQIVND (reference sequence). CDR3 sequence: CASRSPGIYYGYTF. Here the CDR3 DNA reads TGTGCCAGTAGGTCGCCAGGGATTTACTATGGCTACACCTTC.

The sample holds a few counts of this clone. The rearrangement joins TRBV19 to TRBJ1-1, with a tentative D call TRBD1 (5 bases). This CDR3 spans 14 amino acids. The germline gives CDR1 LNHDA, CDR2 SQIVND (reference sequence). V lost 3 bases and J lost 8, with 16 bases in between. The CDR3 region is CASSIGAGGAEAFF. The CDR3 DNA reads as TGTGCCAGTAGTATTGGGGCCGGAGGGGCGGAAGCTTTCTTT.

V and J are TRBV28 and TRBJ2-1; the D gene is possibly TRBD1 (6 bases). Germline-derived CDR1 and CDR2 are MDHEN and SYDVKM. This CDR3 comprises 14 residues. Trimming removed 5 bases from V and 4 bases from J, with 12 bases in between. Here the CDR3 DNA reads TGTGCCAGCAGTGCGACCACAGGGTACAATGAGCAGTTCTTC. Translated, it gives CASSATTGYNEQFF.

The rearrangement uses TRBV28 and TRBJ1-5; a possible D gene is TRBD1 (6 bases). Trimming removed 7 bases at V and 6 bases at J, with 13 bases between. This CDR3 region has 13 residues. Per the germline V gene, CDR1 is MDHEN and CDR2 is SYDVKM. The CDR3 sequence is CASTTGTIQPQHF. The CDR3 DNA follows: TGTGCCAGCACCACCGGGACAATTCAGCCCCAGCATTTT.

The gene calls are TRBV19 and TRBJ1-1, with TRBD1 as a possible D gene (5 bases). Trimming left V 5 bases short and J 1 base short, with 14 bases between. CDR1 is LNHDA, CDR2 SQIVND, per germline (reference sequence). The CDR3 has 15 residues. CDR3 nucleotide sequence: TGTGCCAGTAGTTTTGGGCCGGGGGGGAACACTGAAGCTTTCTTT. Encoded protein: CASSFGPGGNTEAFF.

The DNA for the CDR3 is TGTGCCATCAGTGAGTCAAACAGGGGGACTGAAAAACTGTTTTTT. It yields the protein CAISESNRGTEKLFF. The chain uses TRBV10-3 and TRBJ1-4; 8 positions agree with TRBD1. V trimming: 0 bases; J trimming: 7 bases; junction bases outside the gene matches: 4. The CDR3 is 15 residues long. The germline V gene has CDR1 ENHRY and CDR2 SYGVKD.

The J gene is TRBJ1-4, the V gene TRBV30; unclear D gene. V was pared by 7 bases and J by 8 bases, with 17 bases between. Germline CDR1 GTSNPN, CDR2 SVGIG (reference sequence). The length of the CDR3 is 13 residues. The CDR3 here is CAYSSENREKLFF. The CDR3 coding sequence is TGTGCCTATAGTTCCGAGAACCGAGAAAAACTGTTTTTT.

V and J are TRBV30 and TRBJ1-4, with TRBD1 matching 7 bases. The CDR3 runs 12 residues. Trimming cost V 5 bases and J 12 bases; bases outside gene matches: 9. CDR1 and CDR2 (germline): GTSNPN, SVGIG (reference sequence). The CDR3 bases are TGTGCCTGGGAAGACAGGGCGAGGCAACTGTTTTTT. As protein: CAWEDRARQLFF.

The chain uses TRBV7-9 and TRBJ1-5, with 9 bases identical to TRBD1. Trimming at V came to 5 bases and at J to 4 bases, leaving 6 bases not matched to a gene. There are 15 residues in the CDR3. Germline-derived CDR1 and CDR2 are SEHNR and FQNEAQ (reference sequence). The chain's CDR3 is CASSRTGGGNQPQHF. The DNA of the CDR3 is TGTGCCAGCAGCCGAACAGGGGGCGGGAATCAGCCCCAGCATTTT.

V gene TRBV2 combines with J gene TRBJ2-2; no definite D call. V lost 6 bases and J lost 2, with 4 bases in between. The CDR3 length is 12 residues. Germline V gene data show CDR1 as SNHLY and CDR2 as FYNNEI. CDR3 DNA sequence: TGTGCCAGCAGCTTAAACACCGGGGAGCTGTTTTTT. Translation gives CASSLNTGELFF.

J is TRBJ1-5 and V is TRBV7-2; 9 bases are shared with TRBD1. There are 15 residues in the CDR3. CDR1 SGHTA and CDR2 FQGNSA come from the germline V gene. J lost 5 bases, V lost 2 bases, and 4 bases had no gene match. Written as DNA, the CDR3 is TGTGCCAGCAGCTTAAGGACAGGGGTAGATCAGCCCCAGCATTTT. Its translation is CASSLRTGVDQPQHF.

The chain carries TRBV19 and TRBJ1-5; 9 bases agree with TRBD1. The V gene end was trimmed by 0 bases and the J gene end by 3 bases; junction bases not matched to a gene: 6. CDR3 size: 17 residues. Germline lookup yields CDR1 LNHDA and CDR2 SQIVND (reference sequence). CDR3 sequence: CASSIDTTGGSNQPQHF. Written as DNA, the CDR3 is TGTGCCAGTAGTATAGATACGACAGGGGGTTCCAATCAGCCCCAGCATTTT. Looking up the rest from reference TRBV19 and TRBJ1-5 gives the full variable domain: DGGITQSPKYLFRKEGQNVTLSCEQNLNHDAMYWYRQDPGQGLRLIYYSQIVNDFQKGDIAEGYSVSREKKESFPLTVTSAQKNPTAFYLCASSIDTTGGSNQPQHFGDGTRLSIL.

The chain carries TRBV30 and TRBJ1-3; no reliable D call. This CDR3 is 14 amino acids long. V lost 0 bases, J lost 0 bases, and 6 bases lay in between. Germline V gene data show CDR1 as GTSNPN and CDR2 as SVGIG (reference sequence). The chain's CDR3 is CAWSVQSSGNTIYF. CDR3 nucleotides: TGTGCCTGGAGTGTACAGAGCTCTGGAAACACCATATATTTT.

V and J are TRBV6-5 and TRBJ1-1; TRBD1 might be the D (5 bases). V was cut by 4 bases and J by 2 bases, with 14 bases left in between. The CDR3 is 15 amino acids. The germline V gene has CDR1 MNHEY and CDR2 SVGAGI. The CDR3 here is CASSSPRGGNTEAFF. CDR3 nucleotides: TGTGCCAGCAGTTCTCCCCGGGGGGGAAACACTGAAGCTTTCTTT.

The V call is TRBV9, the J call TRBJ1-2, with no clear D. The CDR3 totals 13 residues. The germline V gene encodes CDR1 SGDLS and CDR2 YYNGEE. V lost 3 bases to trimming and J lost 2 bases, with 8 bases between them. CDR3 loop: CASSAPGNYGYTF. In DNA form, the CDR3 reads TGTGCCAGCAGCGCCCCAGGCAACTATGGCTACACCTTC. Based on the CDR3 plus reference TRBV9 and TRBJ1-2, the full variable domain is DSGVTQTPKHLITATGQRVTLRCSPRSGDLSVYWYQQSLDQGLQFLIQYYNGEERAKGNILERFSAQQFPDLHSELNLSSLELGDSALYFCASSAPGNYGYTFGSGTRLTVV.

The chain recombines TRBV19 with TRBJ2-7; 9 bases agree with TRBD1. Germline V gives CDR1 LNHDA, CDR2 SQIVND (reference sequence). J was trimmed by 2 bases and V by 1 base; bases with no gene match: 0. This CDR3 is 14 amino acids long. The CDR3 spells CASSIGDRAYEQYF. The CDR3 DNA follows: TGTGCCAGTAGTATAGGGGACAGGGCCTACGAGCAGTACTTC.

The chain has TRBV7-3 and TRBJ1-2, with 8 bases fitting TRBD1. Germline assignment: CDR1 SGHTA and CDR2 FQGTGA. The V and J ends lost 4 bases and 4 bases, in that order; junction bases with no gene match: 2. The CDR3 loop spans 13 amino acids. The CDR3: CASSSDRGYGYTF. Here the CDR3 DNA reads TGTGCCAGCAGCTCTGACAGGGGCTATGGCTACACCTTC.

The CDR3 is CASSSTSGTYNEQFF. The CDR3 DNA reads as TGTGCCAGCAGTTCGACTAGCGGGACCTACAATGAGCAGTTCTTC. This chain links TRBV6-5 with TRBJ2-1; 11 bases align to TRBD2. V trimming: 4 bases; J trimming: 2 bases; junction bases outside the gene matches: 1. Germline CDR1 MNHEY, CDR2 SVGAGI. The CDR3 length is 15 residues.

This chain joins TRBV4-1 and TRBJ2-1; perhaps TRBD2 as D (6 bases). Per the germline V gene, CDR1 is MGHRA and CDR2 is YSYEKL. Trimming took 1 base from V and 8 from J, leaving 24 bases between them. The CDR3 runs 18 residues. Written as DNA, the CDR3 is TGCGCCAGCAGCCAAGTCCCCCCCTTAGCGGATACCCGGTATGAGCAGTTCTTC. It codes for CASSQVPPLADTRYEQFF.

The chain links TRBV18 to TRBJ1-6; no clear D gene. The CDR3 is 13 residues long. Trimming shortened V by 3 bases and J by 8 bases, and 8 bases separated the two germline ends. Germline CDR1 reads KGHSH; CDR2 reads LQKENI. The CDR3 bases are TGTGCCAGCTCACCGATCCGGGATTCACCCCTCCACTTT. It is translated as CASSPIRDSPLHF.

This clone was picked up one time. J is TRBJ2-1 and V is TRBV18, with D possibly matching TRBD2 (5 bases). V was pared by 2 bases and J by 11 bases, with 10 bases between. This CDR3 has 12 amino acids. Germline assignment: CDR1 KGHSH and CDR2 LQKENI. The CDR3 here is CASSPGRDKQFF. The CDR3 coding sequence is TGTGCCAGCTCACCAGGACGGGATAAGCAGTTCTTC.

This chain joins TRBV6-5 and TRBJ2-7, with D tentatively TRBD2 (7 bases). In germline, CDR1 is MNHEY, CDR2 SVGAGI. V was pared by 6 bases and J by 6 bases, with 15 bases between. The CDR3 has 13 amino acids. The CDR3 loop is CASSPGGPSEQYF. The CDR3 region has the DNA TGTGCCAGCAGCCCCGGGGGGCCAAGCGAGCAGTACTTC.

The gene calls are TRBV19 and TRBJ2-3; 10 positions agree with TRBD2. Germline CDR1 LNHDA, CDR2 SQIVND (reference sequence). CDR3 size: 16 residues. With V trimmed by 0 bases and J by 0 bases, 0 bases remained unmatched. Written as DNA, the CDR3 is TGTGCCAGTAGTATAGAGGGACTAGCGAGCACAGATACGCAGTATTTT. This sequence encodes CASSIEGLASTDTQYF.

The chain combines TRBV24-1 with TRBJ1-2, with TRBD1 matching over 10 bases. With V trimmed by 4 bases and J by 6 bases, 7 bases remained unmatched. This CDR3 is built from 15 residues. Germline CDR1 is KGHDR and CDR2 is SFDVKD. The CDR3 sequence is CATSEPDRGLDGYTF. CDR3 in DNA: TGTGCCACCAGTGAGCCCGACAGGGGGCTGGATGGCTACACCTTC.

This chain joins TRBV6-2 or TRBV6-3 and TRBJ2-7; perhaps TRBD2 as D (6 bases). The CDR3 totals 13 residues. V lost 2 bases to trimming and J lost 4 bases, with 9 bases between them. The V gene's germline CDR1 is MNHEY and CDR2 SVGEGT. The CDR3 sequence: CASSYGRDYEQYF. The CDR3 nucleotides read TGTGCCAGCAGTTACGGGCGGGATTACGAGCAGTACTTC.

For the CDR3, the DNA is TGTGCCAGCAGAGGACAGGGGGCGCCCGAAAAACTGTTTTTT. Its protein is CASRGQGAPEKLFF. The chain has TRBV6-5 and TRBJ1-4; 11 positions agree with TRBD1. Germline CDR1 is MNHEY and CDR2 is SVGAGI. The CDR3 has 14 amino acids. J lost 8 bases, V lost 6 bases, and 5 bases had no gene match.